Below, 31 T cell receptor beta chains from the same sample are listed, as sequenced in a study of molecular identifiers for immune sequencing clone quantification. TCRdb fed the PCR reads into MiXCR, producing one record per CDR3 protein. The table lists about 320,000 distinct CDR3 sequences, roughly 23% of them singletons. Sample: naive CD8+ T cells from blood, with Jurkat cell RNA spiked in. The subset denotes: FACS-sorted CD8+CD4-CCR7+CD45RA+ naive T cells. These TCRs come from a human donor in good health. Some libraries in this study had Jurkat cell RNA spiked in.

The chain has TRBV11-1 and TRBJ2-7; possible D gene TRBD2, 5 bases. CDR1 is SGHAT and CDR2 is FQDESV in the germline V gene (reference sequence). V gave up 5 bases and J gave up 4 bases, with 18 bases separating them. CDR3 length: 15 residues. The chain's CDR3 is CASSRGAREIYEQYF. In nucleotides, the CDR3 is TGTGCCAGCAGCCGCGGTGCGAGGGAGATTTACGAGCAGTACTTC.

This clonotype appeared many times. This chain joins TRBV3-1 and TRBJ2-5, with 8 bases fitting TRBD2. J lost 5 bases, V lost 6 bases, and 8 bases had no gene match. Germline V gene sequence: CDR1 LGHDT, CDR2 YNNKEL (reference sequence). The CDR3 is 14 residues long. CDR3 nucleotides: TGTGCCAGCAGTCTAGCGGGCGCCCACGAGACCCAGTACTTC. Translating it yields CASSLAGAHETQYF.

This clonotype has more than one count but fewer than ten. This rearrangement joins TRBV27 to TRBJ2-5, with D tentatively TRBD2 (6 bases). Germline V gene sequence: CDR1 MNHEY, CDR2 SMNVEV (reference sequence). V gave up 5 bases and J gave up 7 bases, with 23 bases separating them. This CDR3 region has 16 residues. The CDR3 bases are TGTGCCAGCAGTCCACGCCCCGGGGGAGAATATGGGACCCAGTACTTC. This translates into CASSPRPGGEYGTQYF.

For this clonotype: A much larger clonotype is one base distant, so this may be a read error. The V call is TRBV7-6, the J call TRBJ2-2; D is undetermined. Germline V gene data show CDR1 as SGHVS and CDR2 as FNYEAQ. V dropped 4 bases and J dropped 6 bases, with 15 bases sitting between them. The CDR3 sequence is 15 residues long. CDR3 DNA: TGTGCCAGCAGCTCGGGTCTTAACCCCCCCGGGGAGCTGTTTTTT. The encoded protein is CASSSGLNPPGELFF. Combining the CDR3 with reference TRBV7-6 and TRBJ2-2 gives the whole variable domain GAGVSQSPRYKVTKRGQDVALRCDPISGHVSLYWYRQALGQGPEFLTYFNYEAQQDKSGLPNDRFSAERPEGSISTLTIQRTEQRDSAMYRCASSSGLNPPGELFFGEGSRLTVL.

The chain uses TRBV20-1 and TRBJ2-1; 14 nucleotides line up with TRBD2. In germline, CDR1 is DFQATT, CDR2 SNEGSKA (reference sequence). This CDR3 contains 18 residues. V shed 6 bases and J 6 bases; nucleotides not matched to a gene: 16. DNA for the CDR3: TGCAGTGCCACGAGACTAGCGGGAGGGGACCTGATGGGCAATGAGCAGTTCTTC. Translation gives CSATRLAGGDLMGNEQFF.

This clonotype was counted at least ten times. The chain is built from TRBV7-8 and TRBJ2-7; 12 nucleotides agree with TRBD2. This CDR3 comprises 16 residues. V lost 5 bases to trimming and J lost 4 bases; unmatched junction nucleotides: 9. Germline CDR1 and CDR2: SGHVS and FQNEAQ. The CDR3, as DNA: TGTGCCAGCAGCCGACGGACTAGCGGGACTGAGTACGAGCAGTACTTC. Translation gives CASSRRTSGTEYEQYF.

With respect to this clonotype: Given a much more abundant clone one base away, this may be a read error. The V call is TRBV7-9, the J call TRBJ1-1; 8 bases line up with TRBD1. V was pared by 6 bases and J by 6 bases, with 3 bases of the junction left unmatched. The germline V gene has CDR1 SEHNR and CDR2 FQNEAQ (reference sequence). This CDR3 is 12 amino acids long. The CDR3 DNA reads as TGTGCCAGCAGACCAGGGGGCGCTGAAGCTTTCTTT. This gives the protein CASRPGGAEAFF.

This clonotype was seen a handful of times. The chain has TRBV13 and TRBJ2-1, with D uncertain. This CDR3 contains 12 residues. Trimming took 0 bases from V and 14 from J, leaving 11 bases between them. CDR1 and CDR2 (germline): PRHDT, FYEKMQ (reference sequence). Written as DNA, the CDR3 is TGTGCCAGCAGCTTAGGCGACCCTCCTGAGTTCTTC. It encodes CASSLGDPPEFF.

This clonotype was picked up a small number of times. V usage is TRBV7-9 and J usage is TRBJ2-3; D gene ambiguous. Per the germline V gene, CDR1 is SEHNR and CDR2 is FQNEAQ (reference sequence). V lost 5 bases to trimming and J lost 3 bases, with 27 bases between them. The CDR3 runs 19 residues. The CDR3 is CASSPPLAVARIGTDTQYF. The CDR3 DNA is TGTGCCAGCAGCCCCCCTCTGGCGGTCGCTCGGATCGGAACAGATACGCAGTATTTT.

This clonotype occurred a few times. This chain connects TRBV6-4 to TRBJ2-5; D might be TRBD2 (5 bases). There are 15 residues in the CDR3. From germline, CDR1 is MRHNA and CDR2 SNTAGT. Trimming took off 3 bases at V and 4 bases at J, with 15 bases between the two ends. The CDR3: CASSEDCAGLETQYF. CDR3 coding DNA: TGTGCCAGCAGTGAGGACTGCGCGGGTTTAGAGACCCAGTACTTC.

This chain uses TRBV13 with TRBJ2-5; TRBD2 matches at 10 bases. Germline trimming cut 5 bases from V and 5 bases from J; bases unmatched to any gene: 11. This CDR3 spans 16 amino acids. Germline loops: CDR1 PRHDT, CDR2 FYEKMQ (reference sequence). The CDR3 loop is CASSPLAGVGRETQYF. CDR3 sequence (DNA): TGTGCCAGCAGCCCCCTAGCGGGAGTCGGGCGGGAGACCCAGTACTTC.

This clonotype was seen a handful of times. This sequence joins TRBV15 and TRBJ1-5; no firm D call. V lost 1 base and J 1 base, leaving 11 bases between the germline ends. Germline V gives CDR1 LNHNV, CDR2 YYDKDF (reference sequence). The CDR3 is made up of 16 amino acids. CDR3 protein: CATSRGSGSSNQPQHF. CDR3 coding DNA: TGTGCCACCAGCAGAGGATCCGGGAGCAGCAATCAGCCCCAGCATTTT.

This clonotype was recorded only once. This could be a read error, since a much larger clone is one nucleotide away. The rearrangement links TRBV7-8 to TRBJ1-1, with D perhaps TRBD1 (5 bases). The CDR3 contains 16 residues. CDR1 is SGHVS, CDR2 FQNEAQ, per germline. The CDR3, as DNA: TGTACCAGCAGCCCTCGTGTGATGGGGGATAACACTGAAGCTTTCTTT. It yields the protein CTSSPRVMGDNTEAFF.

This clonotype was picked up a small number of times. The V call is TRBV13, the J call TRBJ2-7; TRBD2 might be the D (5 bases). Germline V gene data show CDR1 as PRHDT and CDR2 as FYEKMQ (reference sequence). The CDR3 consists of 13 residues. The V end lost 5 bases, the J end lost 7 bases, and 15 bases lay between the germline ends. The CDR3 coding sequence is TGTGCCAGCAGCCCGGAAGAGGGTCGAGAGCAGTACTTC. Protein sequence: CASSPEEGREQYF.

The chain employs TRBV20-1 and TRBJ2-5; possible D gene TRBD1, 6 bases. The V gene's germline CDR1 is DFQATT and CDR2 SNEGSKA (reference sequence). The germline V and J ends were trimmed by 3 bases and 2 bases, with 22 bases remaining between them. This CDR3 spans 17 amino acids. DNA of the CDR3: TGCAGTGCTAGGGATTTAGAATCTACAGGGATTCAAGAGACCCAGTACTTC. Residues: CSARDLESTGIQETQYF.

DNA of the CDR3: TGTGCCAGCAGCCAAGAGGCGGAGTTCGAGACCCAGTACTTC. As protein: CASSQEAEFETQYF. The V and J genes are TRBV3-1 and TRBJ2-5; D gene unclear. The CDR3 is 14 amino acids. The V end was cut by 0 bases, the J end by 5 bases, with 10 bases between. CDR1 and CDR2 (germline): LGHDT, YNNKEL (reference sequence).

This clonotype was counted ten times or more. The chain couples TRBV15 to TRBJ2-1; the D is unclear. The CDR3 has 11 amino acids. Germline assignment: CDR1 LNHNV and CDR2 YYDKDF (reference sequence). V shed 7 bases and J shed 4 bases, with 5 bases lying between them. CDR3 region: CATNAYNEQFF. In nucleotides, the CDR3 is TGTGCCACCAACGCGTACAATGAGCAGTTCTTC. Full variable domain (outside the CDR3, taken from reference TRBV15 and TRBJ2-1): DAMVIQNPRYQVTQFGKPVTLSCSQTLNHNVMYWYQQKSSQAPKLLFHYYDKDFNNEADTPDNFQSRRPNTSFCFLDIRSPGLGDTAMYLCATNAYNEQFFGPGTRLTVL.

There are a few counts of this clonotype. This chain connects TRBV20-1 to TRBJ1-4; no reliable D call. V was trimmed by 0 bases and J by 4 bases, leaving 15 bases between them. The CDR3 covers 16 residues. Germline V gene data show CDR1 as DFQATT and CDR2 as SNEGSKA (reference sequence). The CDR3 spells CSARDYFGERNEKLFF. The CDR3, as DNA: TGCAGTGCTAGAGATTATTTTGGAGAACGTAATGAAAAACTGTTTTTT.

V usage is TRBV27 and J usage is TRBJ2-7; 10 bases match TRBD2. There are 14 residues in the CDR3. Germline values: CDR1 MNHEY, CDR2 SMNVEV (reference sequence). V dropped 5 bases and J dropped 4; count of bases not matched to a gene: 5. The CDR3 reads CASSPWTSGYEQYF. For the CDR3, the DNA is TGTGCCAGCAGTCCATGGACTAGCGGTTACGAGCAGTACTTC.

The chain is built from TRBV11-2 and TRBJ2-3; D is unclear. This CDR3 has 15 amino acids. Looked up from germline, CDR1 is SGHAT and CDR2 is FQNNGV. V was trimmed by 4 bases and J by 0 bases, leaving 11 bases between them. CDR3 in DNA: TGTGCCAGCAGCTCGGCGGAACACAGCACAGATACGCAGTATTTT. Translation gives CASSSAEHSTDTQYF.

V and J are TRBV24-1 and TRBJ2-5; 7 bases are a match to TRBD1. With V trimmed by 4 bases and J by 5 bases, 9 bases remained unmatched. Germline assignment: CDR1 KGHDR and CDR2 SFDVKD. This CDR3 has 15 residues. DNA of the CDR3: TGTGCCACCAGTGAAGGAGAAGGGGGCGGGGAGACCCAGTACTTC. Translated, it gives CATSEGEGGGETQYF.

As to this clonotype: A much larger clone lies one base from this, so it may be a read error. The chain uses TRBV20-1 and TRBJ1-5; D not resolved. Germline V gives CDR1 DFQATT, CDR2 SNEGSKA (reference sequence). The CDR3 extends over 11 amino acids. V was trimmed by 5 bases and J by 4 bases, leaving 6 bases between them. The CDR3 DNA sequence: TGCAGTGCTGGAATTAATCAGCCCCAGCATTTT. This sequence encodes CSAGINQPQHF.

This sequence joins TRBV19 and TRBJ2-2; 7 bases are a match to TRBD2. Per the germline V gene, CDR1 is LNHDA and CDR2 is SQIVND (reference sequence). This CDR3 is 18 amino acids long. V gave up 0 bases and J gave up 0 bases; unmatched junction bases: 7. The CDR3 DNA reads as TGTGCCAGTAGTATAGATCGGCTAGCGGATACGAACACCGGGGAGCTGTTTTTT. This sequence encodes CASSIDRLADTNTGELFF. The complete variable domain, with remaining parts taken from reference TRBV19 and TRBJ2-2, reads DGGITQSPKYLFRKEGQNVTLSCEQNLNHDAMYWYRQDPGQGLRLIYYSQIVNDFQKGDIAEGYSVSREKKESFPLTVTSAQKNPTAFYLCASSIDRLADTNTGELFFGEGSRLTVL.

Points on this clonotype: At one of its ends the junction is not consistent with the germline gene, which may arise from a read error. This CDR3 is CASGQDKVTNLGAFF. As DNA, the CDR3 is TGCGCCAGCGGCCAAGATAAAGTTACGAACCTGGGAGCTTTCTTT. The rearrangement uses TRBV4-3 and TRBJ1-1; D gene uncertain. Germline CDR1 LGHNA, CDR2 YSLEER. CDR3 size: 15 residues.

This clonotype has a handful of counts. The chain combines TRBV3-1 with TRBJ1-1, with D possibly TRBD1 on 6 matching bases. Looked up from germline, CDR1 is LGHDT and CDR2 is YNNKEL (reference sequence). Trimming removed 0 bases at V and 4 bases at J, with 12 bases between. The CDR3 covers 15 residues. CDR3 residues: CASSQDGGRGTEAFF. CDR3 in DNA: TGTGCCAGCAGCCAAGATGGGGGGCGCGGCACTGAAGCTTTCTTT.

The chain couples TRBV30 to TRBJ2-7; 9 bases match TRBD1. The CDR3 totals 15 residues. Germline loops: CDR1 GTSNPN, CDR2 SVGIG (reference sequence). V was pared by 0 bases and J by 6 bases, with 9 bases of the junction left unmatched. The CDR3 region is CAWSVKGQGLAEQYF. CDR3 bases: TGTGCCTGGAGTGTAAAGGGACAGGGCCTGGCCGAGCAGTACTTC.

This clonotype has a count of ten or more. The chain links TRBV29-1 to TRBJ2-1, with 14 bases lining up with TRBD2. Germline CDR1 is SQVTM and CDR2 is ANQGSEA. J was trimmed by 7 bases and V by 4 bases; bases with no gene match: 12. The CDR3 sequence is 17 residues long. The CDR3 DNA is TGCAGCGTTGCCGGGACTAGCGGGAGCTTAAAGGGGAATGAGCAGTTCTTC. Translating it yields CSVAGTSGSLKGNEQFF.

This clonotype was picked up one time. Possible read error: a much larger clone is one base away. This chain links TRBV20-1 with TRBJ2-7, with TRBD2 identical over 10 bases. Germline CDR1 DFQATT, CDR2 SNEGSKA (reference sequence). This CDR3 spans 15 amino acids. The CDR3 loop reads CGARDPSGSFDEQYF. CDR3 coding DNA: TGCGGTGCTAGAGATCCTAGCGGGAGTTTCGACGAGCAGTACTTC.

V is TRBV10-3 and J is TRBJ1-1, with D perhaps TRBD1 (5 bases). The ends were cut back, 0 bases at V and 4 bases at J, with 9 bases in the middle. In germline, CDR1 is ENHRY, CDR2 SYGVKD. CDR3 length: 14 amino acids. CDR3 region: CAISESLGGTEAFF. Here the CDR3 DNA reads TGTGCCATCAGTGAGTCTCTGGGGGGCACTGAAGCTTTCTTT.

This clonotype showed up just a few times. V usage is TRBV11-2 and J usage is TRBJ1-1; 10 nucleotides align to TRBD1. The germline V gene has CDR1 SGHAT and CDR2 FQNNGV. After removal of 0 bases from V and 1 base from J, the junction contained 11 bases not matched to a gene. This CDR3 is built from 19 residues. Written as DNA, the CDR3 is TGTGCCAGCAGCTTAGACGTTCCAAGGACAGGGGGAACGAACACTGAAGCTTTCTTT. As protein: CASSLDVPRTGGTNTEAFF.

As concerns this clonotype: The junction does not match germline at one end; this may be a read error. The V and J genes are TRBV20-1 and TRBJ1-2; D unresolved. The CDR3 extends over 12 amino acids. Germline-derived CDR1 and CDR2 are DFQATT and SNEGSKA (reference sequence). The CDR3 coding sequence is TGCAGCGCTACCCAAGCGAGCTATGGCTACAGCTTC. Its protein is CSATQASYGYSF.